Each of the 17 T cell receptor beta chains below was sequenced from the same sample in a study of T cell clonotyping in hematopoietic cell transplantation. The protocol was immunoSEQ multiplex PCR, while the TCRdb copy is restricted to in-frame clones and leaves out a portion. The sample carries some 14,000 clones, over 85% recorded once. The source material was PBMCs, sampled 30 days after allogeneic stem cell transplant. These receptors originate from a male patient aged 55-69 years who had an allogeneic stem cell transplant from an unrelated donor, so the T cells may come from the graft donor. Some clones in this sample may be carry-over from other donors' samples.

V gene TRBV20-1 combines with J gene TRBJ2-1; D gene unclear. CDR3 length: 11 amino acids. V lost 4 bases and J 4 bases, leaving 5 bases between the germline ends. Germline V gene sequence: CDR1 DFQATT, CDR2 SNEGSKA (reference sequence). The CDR3 DNA reads as TGCAGTGCTACCAGTTACAATGAGCAGTTCTTC. Its translation: CSATSYNEQFF.

CDR3 residues: CASSAMDRAPQETQYF. The DNA for the CDR3 is TGTGCCAGCAGCGCAATGGACAGGGCGCCCCAAGAGACCCAGTACTTC. The chain couples TRBV9 to TRBJ2-5; 8 bases are a match to TRBD1. Germline V gives CDR1 SGDLS, CDR2 YYNGEE. Trimming cost V 3 bases and J 1 base; bases outside gene matches: 8. There are 16 residues in the CDR3.

This clone was seen only once. The V and J genes are TRBV5-6 and TRBJ2-5; 9 bases map to TRBD1. J lost 2 bases, V lost 3 bases, and 8 bases had no gene match. CDR1 is SGHDT and CDR2 is YYEEEE in the germline V gene. The CDR3 length is 16 residues. The CDR3 coding sequence is TGTGCCAGCAGCTCCGGGACAGGGTATATTCAAGAGACCCAGTACTTC. This codes for CASSSGTGYIQETQYF.

V and J are TRBV28 and TRBJ1-4; D remains unclear. V was cut by 5 bases and J by 4 bases, with 8 bases left in between. The CDR3 totals 13 residues. Germline loops: CDR1 MDHEN, CDR2 SYDVKM. In nucleotides, the CDR3 is TGTGCCAGCAGTCTCGACGGTAATGAAAAACTGTTTTTT. Protein: CASSLDGNEKLFF.

V gene TRBV7-2 combines with J gene TRBJ2-2; no definite D call. CDR1 and CDR2 from the germline V gene are SGHTA and FQGNSA. The CDR3 spans 12 residues. V lost 3 bases to trimming and J lost 5 bases, with 4 bases between them. This chain's CDR3 is CASSFFTGELFF. In DNA form, the CDR3 reads TGTGCCAGCAGCTTTTTTACCGGGGAGCTGTTTTTT. The full variable domain, rest sourced from reference TRBV7-2 and TRBJ2-2, is GAGVSQSPSNKVTEKGKDVELRCDPISGHTALYWYRQSLGQGLEFLIYFQGNSAPDKSGLPSDRFSAERTGGSVSTLTIQRTQQEDSAVYLCASSFFTGELFFGEGSRLTVL.

The rearrangement joins TRBV2 to TRBJ2-3; 7 bases match TRBD2. The CDR3 totals 15 residues. CDR1 is SNHLY, CDR2 FYNNEI, per germline. Losses at the gene ends were 3 bases for V and 5 bases for J; bases not matched to a gene: 8. The CDR3 coding sequence is TGTGCCAGCAGTGAGGAAGCGGGGCTGAGAGATACGCAGTATTTT. It is translated as CASSEEAGLRDTQYF.

The chain combines TRBV29-1 with TRBJ1-5; 8 bases match TRBD1. The V gene end was trimmed by 3 bases and the J gene end by 5 bases; junction bases not matched to a gene: 3. Per germline, CDR1 SQVTM and CDR2 ANQGSEA. The CDR3 length is 13 residues. The CDR3 bases are TGCAGCGTTGAGACAGGGGCGGATCAGCCCCAGCATTTT. This encodes CSVETGADQPQHF.

This CDR3 reads CAWQGGINEKLFF. In DNA form, the CDR3 reads TGTGCCTGGCAAGGGGGCATTAATGAAAAACTGTTTTTT. The rearrangement uses TRBV30 and TRBJ1-4, with TRBD1 matching over 7 bases. The CDR3 has 13 residues. Germline loops: CDR1 GTSNPN, CDR2 SVGIG (reference sequence). After removal of 5 bases from V and 4 bases from J, the junction contained 4 bases not matched to a gene.

The chain carries TRBV27 and TRBJ2-5; 12 bases line up with TRBD1. Germline-derived CDR1 and CDR2 are MNHEY and SMNVEV (reference sequence). J was trimmed by 5 bases and V by 3 bases; bases with no gene match: 7. The CDR3 sequence is 16 residues long. In DNA form, the CDR3 reads TGTGCCAGCAGTTTTTCCGGGACAGGGGGCTTCGAGACCCAGTACTTC. It encodes CASSFSGTGGFETQYF.

The rearrangement links TRBV6-1 to TRBJ2-7, with a possible D match to TRBD1 (5 bases). The CDR3 length is 15 residues. The V gene lost 0 bases and the J gene lost 6 bases, with 15 bases spanning the gap. Germline assignment: CDR1 MNHNS and CDR2 SASEGT. The CDR3 DNA follows: TGTGCCAGCAGTGAAGCAGTCACAGGTCCCCTCGAGCAGTACTTC. Its translation is CASSEAVTGPLEQYF.

This clone is large within its sample. This chain links TRBV9 with TRBJ1-1; 9 bases map to TRBD1. The J segment lost 2 bases and the V segment lost 4 bases, leaving 3 bases of the junction unmatched. Germline CDR1 reads SGDLS; CDR2 reads YYNGEE. The CDR3 runs to 14 residues. CDR3 coding DNA: TGTGCCAGCAGCTCGGGACAGGGAAACACTGAAGCTTTCTTT. It translates to CASSSGQGNTEAFF.

This chain joins TRBV23-1 and TRBJ2-1; no firm D call. TRBV23-1 is recorded as an ORF, its role being uncertain. Trimming left V 4 bases short and J 5 bases short, with 12 bases between. This CDR3 is built from 14 residues. The CDR3 region has the DNA TGCGCCAGCAGTCGACTCCTAGGGAACAATGAGCAGTTCTTC. It encodes CASSRLLGNNEQFF.

V gene TRBV15 combines with J gene TRBJ2-7; D may be TRBD1 or TRBD2 (6 bases each). The germline V and J ends were trimmed by 0 bases and 2 bases, with 11 bases remaining between them. This CDR3 is 15 amino acids long. In germline, CDR1 is LNHNV, CDR2 YYDKDF (reference sequence). In nucleotides, the CDR3 is TGTGCCACCAGCAGAGATTTTGGGGGGCCCTACGAGCAGTACTTC. This gives the protein CATSRDFGGPYEQYF.

The V call is TRBV27, the J call TRBJ2-2; D gene uncertain. V was trimmed by 4 bases and J by 7 bases, leaving 7 bases between them. The CDR3 runs 12 residues. Germline CDR1 and CDR2: MNHEY and SMNVEV (reference sequence). The CDR3 DNA sequence: TGTGCCAGCAGTTCCGAACGCGGGGAGCTGTTTTTT. This gives the protein CASSSERGELFF.

There are a few counts of this clone. The chain couples TRBV10-1 to TRBJ2-6, with D perhaps being TRBD1 or TRBD2 (5 bases each). Trimming removed 9 bases at V and 0 bases at J, with 15 bases between. This CDR3 region has 16 residues. Germline V gene data show CDR1 as WNHNN and CDR2 as SYGVQD (reference sequence). The CDR3 DNA sequence: TGCGCCAGACGGAGACAGACTAACTCTGGGGCCAACGTCCTGACTTTC. It encodes CARRRQTNSGANVLTF.

The chain is built from TRBV19 and TRBJ2-3; D not certain. V lost 2 bases, J lost 2 bases, and 11 bases lay in between. The CDR3 has 15 residues. Germline CDR1 LNHDA, CDR2 SQIVND (reference sequence). CDR3: CASSIKGLPTDTQYF. The CDR3 DNA reads as TGTGCCAGTAGTATAAAGGGTCTTCCCACAGATACGCAGTATTTT.

The rearrangement links TRBV5-8 to TRBJ1-5; D gene uncertain. This CDR3 comprises 15 residues. The V and J ends lost 1 base and 0 bases respectively, with 8 bases between them. Germline values: CDR1 SGHTS, CDR2 YDEGEE. The CDR3 sequence: CASSLYGYSNQPQHF. The CDR3 DNA reads TGTGCCAGCAGCTTGTACGGTTATAGCAATCAGCCCCAGCATTTT.